Reported below is one TCR beta chain. V shed 3 bases and J shed 9 bases, with 12 bases lying between them. CDR1 MGHRA and CDR2 YSYEKL come from the germline V gene. The CDR3 totals 13 residues. Unexposed donor CD4+ T cells date from about 2011-2018, before the COVID-19 pandemic. Cryopreserved PBMCs were CD4-enriched, then split into naive and memory cells. These data come from a study of CD4 T cells in relation to SARS-CoV-2 and coronaviruses. Naive and memory CD4+ T cell DNA was deep-sequenced without culture. The data were produced by immunoSEQ multiplex PCR, yet TCRdb's version contains in-frame clones alone and is incomplete. The repertoire consists of some 65,000 clones, with about 87% occurring once and the leading ten covering 1.6%.

What was sequenced was memory CD4+ T cells from PBMCs. This rearrangement joins TRBV4-1 to TRBJ2-1, with D tentatively TRBD2 (6 bases). This TCR was recovered from a human donor in good health. DNA for the CDR3: TGCGCCAGCAGCCACGGGGGTGGGATTGAGCAGTTCTTC. It specifies CASSHGGGIEQFF.